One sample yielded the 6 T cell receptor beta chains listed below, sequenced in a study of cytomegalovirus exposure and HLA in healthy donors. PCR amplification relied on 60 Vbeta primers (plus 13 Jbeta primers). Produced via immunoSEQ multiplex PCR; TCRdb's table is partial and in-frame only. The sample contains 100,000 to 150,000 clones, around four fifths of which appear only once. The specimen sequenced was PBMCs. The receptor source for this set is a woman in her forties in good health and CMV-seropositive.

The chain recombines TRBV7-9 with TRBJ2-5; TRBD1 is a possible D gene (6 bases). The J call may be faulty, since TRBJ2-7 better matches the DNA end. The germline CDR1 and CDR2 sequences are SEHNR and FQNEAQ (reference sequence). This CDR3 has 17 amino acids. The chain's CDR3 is CASSPTPTKHRAYEQYF. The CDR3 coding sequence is TGTGCCAGCAGCCCGACTCCTACGAAACACAGGGCGTACGAGCAGTACTTC.

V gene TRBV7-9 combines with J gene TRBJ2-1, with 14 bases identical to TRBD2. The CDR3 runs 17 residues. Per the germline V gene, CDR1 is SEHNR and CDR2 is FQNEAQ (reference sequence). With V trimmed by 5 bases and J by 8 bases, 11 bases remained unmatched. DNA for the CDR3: TGTGCCAGCAGCAAAGGGACTAGCGGGAGAGGGGTGGATGAGCAGTTCTTC. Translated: CASSKGTSGRGVDEQFF.

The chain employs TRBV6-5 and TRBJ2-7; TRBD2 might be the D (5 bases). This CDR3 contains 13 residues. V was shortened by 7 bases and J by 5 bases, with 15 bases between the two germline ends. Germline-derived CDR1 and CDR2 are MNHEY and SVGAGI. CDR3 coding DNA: TGTGCCAGCACCCCTAGCAGGTTCGACGAGCAGTACTTC. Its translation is CASTPSRFDEQYF.

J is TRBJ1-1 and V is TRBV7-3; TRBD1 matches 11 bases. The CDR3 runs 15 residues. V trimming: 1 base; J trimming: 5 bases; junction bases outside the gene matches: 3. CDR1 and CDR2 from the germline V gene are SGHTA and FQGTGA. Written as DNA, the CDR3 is TGTGCCAGCAGCTTAATGGGACAGGGGGTAACTGAAGCTTTCTTT. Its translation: CASSLMGQGVTEAFF.

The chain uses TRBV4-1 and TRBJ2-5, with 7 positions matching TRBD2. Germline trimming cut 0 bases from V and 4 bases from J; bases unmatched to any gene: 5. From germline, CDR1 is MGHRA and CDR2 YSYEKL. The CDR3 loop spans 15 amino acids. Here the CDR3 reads CASSQDGGRVETQYF. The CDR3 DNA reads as TGCGCCAGCAGCCAAGATGGCGGGAGAGTAGAGACCCAGTACTTC.

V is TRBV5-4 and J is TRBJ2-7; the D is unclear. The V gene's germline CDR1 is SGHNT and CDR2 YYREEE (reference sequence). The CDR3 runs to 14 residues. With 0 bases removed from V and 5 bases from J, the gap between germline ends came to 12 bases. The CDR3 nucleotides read TGTGCCAGCAGCTTGGTTTCGACACCCCACGAGCAGTACTTC. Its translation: CASSLVSTPHEQYF.